The 30 T cell receptor beta chains below were found in one sample sequenced in a study of T cell responses to AZD1222 COVID-19 vaccine. Sequencing used immunoSEQ multiplex PCR; TCRdb keeps in-frame clones, though not all of them. The sample holds around 150,000 clones; about 95% are singletons and the top ten take around 1.3%. The sequencing used peripheral blood, collected on day 0 of AZD1222 vaccination. Receptors originate from an adult in good health.

This chain connects TRBV5-6 to TRBJ1-1; D gene ambiguous. V dropped 4 bases and J dropped 3 bases, with 19 bases sitting between them. The CDR3 is 16 amino acids. CDR1 is SGHDT and CDR2 is YYEEEE in the germline V gene. As DNA, the CDR3 is TGTGCCAGCAGCCTGGAAGGGTCGGGGAGGCACACTGAAGCTTTCTTT. Translating it yields CASSLEGSGRHTEAFF.

The gene calls are TRBV27 and TRBJ2-4; D unresolved. The CDR3 length is 14 residues. V was shortened by 8 bases and J by 1 base, with 12 bases between the two germline ends. The V gene's germline CDR1 is MNHEY and CDR2 SMNVEV (reference sequence). The CDR3 DNA reads TGTGCCAGCGGTGATGGGCTTGCCAAAAACATTCAGTACTTC. Translating gives CASGDGLAKNIQYF.

V gene TRBV19 combines with J gene TRBJ2-5; the D is unclear. CDR1 LNHDA and CDR2 SQIVND come from the germline V gene (reference sequence). Trimming removed 6 bases from V and 3 bases from J, with 29 bases in between. The CDR3 has 19 amino acids. CDR3 amino acids: CASSRTLLQRTDTKETQYF. The CDR3 DNA reads TGTGCCAGTAGCCGTACCCTCCTACAACGAACCGACACAAAAGAGACCCAGTACTTC.

The chain recombines TRBV15 with TRBJ1-1; D unresolved. Germline V gene lookup returns CDR1 LNHNV and CDR2 YYDKDF (reference sequence). V gave up 2 bases and J gave up 11 bases, with 18 bases separating them. The CDR3 has 14 amino acids. The CDR3 sequence: CATSRTGRDGFAFF. CDR3 bases: TGTGCCACCAGCAGAACTGGGAGGGATGGATTCGCTTTCTTT. The full variable domain, rest sourced from reference TRBV15 and TRBJ1-1, is DAMVIQNPRYQVTQFGKPVTLSCSQTLNHNVMYWYQQKSSQAPKLLFHYYDKDFNNEADTPDNFQSRRPNTSFCFLDIRSPGLGDTAMYLCATSRTGRDGFAFFGQGTRLTVV.

This clone has a single count. The J gene is TRBJ1-3, the V gene TRBV11-2; the D is unclear. Trimming left V 0 bases short and J 0 bases short, with 15 bases between. The CDR3 is 18 residues long. The germline CDR1 and CDR2 sequences are SGHAT and FQNNGV. CDR3 sequence: CASSLDPRVDYSGNTIYF. CDR3 nucleotides: TGTGCCAGCAGCTTAGATCCCCGGGTGGACTACTCTGGAAACACCATATATTTT.

The V and J genes are TRBV10-3 and TRBJ1-1, with D uncertain. The CDR3 is 16 residues long. Germline CDR1 is ENHRY and CDR2 is SYGVKD. Trimming pared 3 bases from V and 1 base from J, leaving 15 bases between. The CDR3: CAISDSDQTPNTEAFF. CDR3 in DNA: TGTGCCATCAGTGACTCGGACCAGACACCGAACACTGAAGCTTTCTTT.

The rearrangement joins TRBV15 to TRBJ2-3, with 8 bases aligning to TRBD1. Trimming took 1 base from V and 0 from J; bases not matched to a gene: 3. The CDR3 totals 16 residues. The V gene's germline CDR1 is LNHNV and CDR2 YYDKDF (reference sequence). As DNA, the CDR3 is TGTGCCACCAGCAGAGGCTGGGACAGGAGCACAGATACGCAGTATTTT. Translating gives CATSRGWDRSTDTQYF.

The V and J genes are TRBV18 and TRBJ2-3, with TRBD2 matching 11 bases. Germline CDR1 is KGHSH and CDR2 is LQKENI. The CDR3 loop spans 16 amino acids. With V trimmed by 3 bases and J by 3 bases, 5 bases remained unmatched. The CDR3 is CASSPAGTSGTDTQYF. In DNA form, the CDR3 reads TGTGCCAGCTCACCTGCCGGGACTAGCGGTACAGATACGCAGTATTTT.

The chain recombines TRBV7-9 with TRBJ2-5; 9 nucleotides agree with TRBD1. This CDR3 comprises 17 residues. Germline CDR1 and CDR2: SEHNR and FQNEAQ (reference sequence). V was pared by 3 bases and J by 2 bases, with 10 bases of the junction left unmatched. DNA of the CDR3: TGTGCCAGCAGCTTCAAGAAAGACGGGACAGGGCAAGAGACCCAGTACTTC. Translation: CASSFKKDGTGQETQYF.

V is TRBV3-1 (or the pseudogene TRBV3-2) and J is TRBJ1-5, with unresolved D. Trimming removed 2 bases at V and 3 bases at J, with 2 bases between. The V gene's germline CDR1 is LGHDT and CDR2 YNNKEL (reference sequence). This CDR3 region has 12 residues. The CDR3 sequence is CASSQLNQPQHF. CDR3 nucleotide sequence: TGTGCCAGCAGCCAACTCAATCAGCCCCAGCATTTT.

The chain is built from TRBV10-3 and TRBJ2-1; D is uncertain. Germline values: CDR1 ENHRY, CDR2 SYGVKD. V was shortened by 3 bases and J by 6 bases, with 6 bases between the two germline ends. The CDR3 totals 12 residues. The chain's CDR3 is CAISETSNEQFF. CDR3 in DNA: TGTGCCATCAGTGAAACAAGCAATGAGCAGTTCTTC.

The genes are TRBV3-1 (or the pseudogene TRBV3-2) and TRBJ1-2, with D uncertain. Trimming took 4 bases from V and 6 from J, leaving 12 bases between them. This CDR3 spans 13 amino acids. CDR1 is LGHDT, CDR2 YNNKEL, per germline (reference sequence). Here the CDR3 reads CASSPRTADGYTF. As DNA, the CDR3 is TGTGCCAGCAGCCCCAGGACGGCGGATGGCTACACCTTC.

V and J are TRBV5-4 and TRBJ2-5; 9 bases match TRBD2. This CDR3 contains 15 residues. Germline V CDR1 and CDR2: SGHNT, YYREEE (reference sequence). The V gene end was trimmed by 1 base and the J gene end by 3 bases; junction bases not matched to a gene: 4. The DNA of the CDR3 is TGTGCCAGCAGCTTGAGGGTAGCGGGAGAAGAGACCCAGTACTTC. It translates to CASSLRVAGEETQYF.

V is TRBV6-5 and J is TRBJ1-4; D unclear. Germline CDR1 reads MNHEY; CDR2 reads SVGAGI. The CDR3 consists of 15 residues. Trimming stripped 5 bases from V and 5 bases from J, with 15 bases between. Written as DNA, the CDR3 is TGTGCCAGCAGTCCAACCGCAGCGCCGAATGAAAAACTGTTTTTT. As protein: CASSPTAAPNEKLFF.

The chain couples TRBV3-1 (or the pseudogene TRBV3-2) to TRBJ2-3, with 8 bases fitting TRBD2. Germline CDR1 is LGHDT and CDR2 is YNNKEL (reference sequence). The CDR3 is made up of 17 amino acids. V dropped 4 bases and J dropped 2; count of bases not matched to a gene: 11. This CDR3 is CASSPQLAEINTDTQYF. For the CDR3, the DNA is TGTGCCAGCAGCCCACAACTAGCGGAGATTAACACAGATACGCAGTATTTT.

This clone was seen a handful of times. The chain is built from TRBV2 and TRBJ1-6; weak D call: TRBD1 (5 bases). This CDR3 has 15 residues. Trimming took off 6 bases at V and 5 bases at J, with 14 bases between the two ends. Germline CDR1 SNHLY, CDR2 FYNNEI. This CDR3 is CASREGPGDNSPLHF. The CDR3 coding sequence is TGTGCCAGCAGGGAGGGACCGGGGGATAATTCACCCCTCCACTTT.

This clone was counted between two and nine times. V gene TRBV10-3 combines with J gene TRBJ1-2; TRBD1 matches 9 bases. Germline loops: CDR1 ENHRY, CDR2 SYGVKD. Trimming at V came to 6 bases and at J to 8 bases, leaving 10 bases not matched to a gene. The CDR3 is 14 residues long. CDR3 loop: CAISQPGTGLGYTF. In DNA, the CDR3 is TGTGCCATCAGCCAACCCGGGACAGGGTTAGGCTACACCTTC.

This clone was counted a single time. The V and J genes are TRBV4-1 and TRBJ2-3; 10 bases align to TRBD2. This CDR3 comprises 15 residues. With V trimmed by 7 bases and J by 2 bases, 6 bases remained unmatched. Germline CDR1 and CDR2: MGHRA and YSYEKL. CDR3 sequence reads: CASKPGTSDTDTQYF. The CDR3 coding sequence is TGCGCCAGCAAACCCGGGACTAGCGACACAGATACGCAGTATTTT.

The chain combines TRBV4-2 with TRBJ2-2; 15 bases agree with TRBD2. This CDR3 spans 19 amino acids. CDR1 and CDR2 from the germline V gene are LGHNA and YNFKEQ. Trimming removed 3 bases from V and 3 bases from J; junction bases left unmatched: 8. The CDR3: CASSHLLGLAGGHTGELFF. CDR3 sequence (DNA): TGTGCCAGCAGCCACCTACTGGGACTAGCGGGGGGCCACACCGGGGAGCTGTTTTTT.

The genes are TRBV4-2 and TRBJ1-2; D possibly corresponds to TRBD1 (6 bases). The CDR3 is 12 residues long. Germline CDR1 reads LGHNA; CDR2 reads YNFKEQ. V lost 3 bases and J lost 10, with 12 bases in between. The CDR3 spells CASSQRGPDYTF. CDR3 coding DNA: TGTGCCAGCAGCCAGCGGGGGCCGGACTACACCTTC.

Details on this clone: The junction and the germline gene differ at one end; a read error may be behind it. The V call is TRBV15, the J call TRBJ2-5; D not resolved. Per the germline V gene, CDR1 is LNHNV and CDR2 is YYDKDF (reference sequence). The CDR3 has 13 amino acids. The CDR3 bases are TGTGCCACCAGCGGAGACCCCCAAGAGACCCAGTACTTC. Amino acids: CATSGDPQETQYF.

The chain couples TRBV4-1 to TRBJ2-3; 7 nucleotides match TRBD1. CDR3 size: 16 residues. With V trimmed by 3 bases and J by 4 bases, 10 bases remained unmatched. Per the germline V gene, CDR1 is MGHRA and CDR2 is YSYEKL. This CDR3 is CASSHPGQPGADTQYF. CDR3 nucleotide sequence: TGCGCCAGCAGCCACCCGGGACAGCCCGGGGCAGATACGCAGTATTTT.

The chain carries TRBV11-1 and TRBJ2-3; TRBD2 aligns across 7 bases. The CDR3 is made up of 16 amino acids. Germline loops: CDR1 SGHAT, CDR2 FQDESV (reference sequence). Trimming at V came to 2 bases and at J to 4 bases, leaving 9 bases not matched to a gene. CDR3 sequence: CASSLWAGAPPDTQYF. In DNA, the CDR3 is TGTGCCAGCAGCTTATGGGCGGGAGCCCCTCCAGATACGCAGTATTTT.

The chain is built from TRBV27 and TRBJ2-2; possibly TRBD1 for D (5 bases). CDR1 is MNHEY and CDR2 is SMNVEV in the germline V gene (reference sequence). The V end was cut by 2 bases, the J end by 4 bases, with 8 bases between. The CDR3 has 14 residues. CDR3 region: CASSLGQITGELFF. CDR3 nucleotide sequence: TGTGCCAGCAGTTTAGGACAAATCACCGGGGAGCTGTTTTTT.

This chain uses TRBV6-5 with TRBJ1-5; TRBD1 aligns across 7 bases. V was clipped by 8 bases and J by 5 bases; unmatched bases: 3. This CDR3 comprises 12 residues. The germline gives CDR1 MNHEY, CDR2 SVGAGI. The CDR3 loop reads CASDRVDQPQHF. The CDR3 nucleotides are TGTGCCAGCGACAGGGTCGATCAGCCCCAGCATTTT.

This chain uses TRBV10-3 with TRBJ2-7, with D possibly being TRBD1 or TRBD2 (5 bases each). Between the trimmed V and J ends, which lost 4 bases and 7 bases, there was a span of 11 bases. CDR3 length: 12 residues. Germline lookup yields CDR1 ENHRY and CDR2 SYGVKD. The CDR3 bases are TGTGCCATCAGTGCTGGGACCGTTGAGCAGTACGTC. Translated: CAISAGTVEQYV.

This chain links TRBV19 with TRBJ2-1, with TRBD1 as a possible D gene (6 bases). V lost 7 bases and J lost 7, with 14 bases in between. The CDR3 totals 13 residues. The V gene's germline CDR1 is LNHDA and CDR2 SQIVND (reference sequence). The CDR3 region has the DNA TGTGCCAGTACCATAGGGGGAAAGAATGAGCAGTTCTTC. It is translated as CASTIGGKNEQFF.

The chain couples TRBV13 to TRBJ1-4; no firm D call. The V and J ends lost 5 bases and 0 bases respectively, with 22 bases between them. The CDR3 spans 19 residues. Germline CDR1 is PRHDT and CDR2 is FYEKMQ (reference sequence). CDR3 coding DNA: TGTGCCAGCAGCCCCCTGCCCCTGGGTCTTGGGGCAACTAATGAAAAACTGTTTTTT. Its translation: CASSPLPLGLGATNEKLFF.

This chain links TRBV6-5 with TRBJ1-2, with TRBD1 matching 7 bases. Germline CDR1 is MNHEY and CDR2 is SVGAGI. Unmatched junction bases numbered 4, after V lost 4 bases and J lost 8 bases. The CDR3 consists of 12 residues. CDR3 in DNA: TGTGCCAGCAGTTCCCGACAGGGAGGCTACACCTTC. This sequence encodes CASSSRQGGYTF.

This sequence joins TRBV19 and TRBJ1-5, with D possibly matching TRBD1 (5 bases). This CDR3 region has 14 residues. The V gene's germline CDR1 is LNHDA and CDR2 SQIVND (reference sequence). The germline V and J ends were trimmed by 1 base and 3 bases, with 7 bases remaining between them. The CDR3 is CASSIVGANQPQHF. The DNA for the CDR3 is TGTGCCAGTAGTATAGTCGGGGCCAATCAGCCCCAGCATTTT.